The rows below give T cell receptor beta chains drawn from one sample of a study of vaccination effects on CD4 cells after COVID-19. The data were produced by immunoSEQ multiplex PCR, yet TCRdb's version contains in-frame clones alone and is incomplete. The table lists approximately 30,000 clones, approximately 64% of them singletons. No antigen has been identified for these receptors. Sequenced here: CD4+ T cells from PBMCs cultured with SARS-CoV-2 spike peptides, sampled after COVID-19 vaccination. All receptors come from a human donor who received a COVID-19 vaccine. Each CDR3 is given with its conserved first and last residue. A D gene is named only where the DNA matches it firmly. Not every row has a clone size; where given, it reads once, few, many or a size class.

d_call: NA
j_call: TRBJ2-5
clone_size: NA
v_call: TRBV7-6
cdr3_nt: TGTGCCAGCAGCTTAGGTTGGGTTGGGGGGGCCGAAGAGACCCAGTACTTC
cdr3_aa: CASSLGWVGGAEETQYF

d_call: NA
j_call: TRBJ1-2
clone_size: NA
v_call: TRBV7-9
cdr3_nt: TGTGCCAGCAGCCACTGGCTCAGGGAAACTAACTATGGCTACACCTTC
cdr3_aa: CASSHWLRETNYGYTF

d_call: TRBD1
j_call: TRBJ2-5
clone_size: NA
v_call: TRBV23-1
cdr3_nt: TGCGCCAGCAGTCTCTTGGACAGGGCTGACCAAGAGACCCAGTACTTC
cdr3_aa: CASSLLDRADQETQYF

d_call: NA
j_call: TRBJ1-5
clone_size: NA
v_call: TRBV10-3
cdr3_nt: TGTGCCATCAGCAAAACAGGGTATGATCAGCCCCAGCATTTT
cdr3_aa: CAISKTGYDQPQHF

d_call: NA
j_call: TRBJ1-3
clone_size: NA
v_call: TRBV5-4
cdr3_nt: TGTGCCAGCAGCTTGGGGGGGCTGGGAAACACCATATATTTT
cdr3_aa: CASSLGGLGNTIYF

d_call: NA
j_call: TRBJ2-5
clone_size: NA
v_call: TRBV2
cdr3_nt: TGTGCCAGCAGTGTCCAGCCAGGGGGGGAGACCCAGTACTTC
cdr3_aa: CASSVQPGGETQYF

d_call: NA
j_call: TRBJ2-5
clone_size: NA
v_call: TRBV12-3/TRBV12-4
cdr3_nt: TGTGCCAGCAGCCAACAGGGAGGGGCGACCCAGTACTTC
cdr3_aa: CASSQQGGATQYF

d_call: NA
j_call: TRBJ2-7
clone_size: NA
v_call: TRBV6-5
cdr3_nt: TGTGCCAGCAGTTACTCCCCCGGGACGCAGTACGAGCAGTACTTC
cdr3_aa: CASSYSPGTQYEQYF

d_call: NA
j_call: TRBJ2-5
clone_size: NA
v_call: TRBV3-1/TRBV3-2
cdr3_nt: TGTGCCAGCAGCCAGAACGGGGGGCCGGGGGAGACCCAGTACTTC
cdr3_aa: CASSQNGGPGETQYF

d_call: NA
j_call: TRBJ2-7
clone_size: NA
v_call: TRBV3-1/TRBV3-2
cdr3_nt: TGTGCCAGCAGTTCCTCCTACGAGCAGTACTTC
cdr3_aa: CASSSSYEQYF

d_call: NA
j_call: TRBJ2-2
clone_size: NA
v_call: TRBV7-6
cdr3_nt: TGTGCCAGCAGCTTTTTCGCGAGGGGGAAGAACACCGGGGAGCTGTTTTTT
cdr3_aa: CASSFFARGKNTGELFF

d_call: NA
j_call: TRBJ1-5
clone_size: NA
v_call: TRBV27
cdr3_nt: TGTGCCAGCAGTTTCACTGGGAATCAGCCCCAGCATTTT
cdr3_aa: CASSFTGNQPQHF

d_call: NA
j_call: TRBJ1-1
clone_size: NA
v_call: TRBV24-1
cdr3_nt: TGTGCCACCAGTGATTCTTACGGGGGTATGAACACTGAAGCTTTCTTT
cdr3_aa: CATSDSYGGMNTEAFF

d_call: NA
j_call: TRBJ2-7
clone_size: few
v_call: TRBV5-1
cdr3_nt: TGCGCCAGCTGGCGGGGTAGAGACTCCTACGAGCAGTACTTC
cdr3_aa: CASWRGRDSYEQYF

d_call: NA
j_call: TRBJ2-1
clone_size: NA
v_call: TRBV12-3/TRBV12-4
cdr3_nt: TGTGCCAGCAGCCGACTTTACAATGAGCAGTTCTTC
cdr3_aa: CASSRLYNEQFF

d_call: NA
j_call: TRBJ2-3
clone_size: few
v_call: TRBV24-1
cdr3_nt: TGTGCCACCAGTATTTCAGGCACAGATACGCAGTATTTT
cdr3_aa: CATSISGTDTQYF

d_call: NA
j_call: TRBJ1-1
clone_size: NA
v_call: TRBV12-3/TRBV12-4
cdr3_nt: TGTGCCAGCAGTCACCCCGGGGATACTGAAGCTTTCTTT
cdr3_aa: CASSHPGDTEAFF

d_call: TRBD1
j_call: TRBJ2-5
clone_size: large
v_call: TRBV12-3/TRBV12-4
cdr3_nt: TGTGCCAGCAGAAATAGGGGGCCGGAGACCCAGTACTTC
cdr3_aa: CASRNRGPETQYF

d_call: TRBD1
j_call: TRBJ1-5
clone_size: NA
v_call: TRBV12-3/TRBV12-4
cdr3_nt: TGTGCCAGCAGTCGACAGGGAGGTCAGCCCCAGCATTTT
cdr3_aa: CASSRQGGQPQHF

d_call: TRBD1
j_call: TRBJ1-2
clone_size: NA
v_call: TRBV18
cdr3_nt: TGTGCCAGCTCAGAAATTCCGGGACAGGGGAATGGCTACACCTTC
cdr3_aa: CASSEIPGQGNGYTF

d_call: NA
j_call: TRBJ1-2
clone_size: NA
v_call: TRBV29-1
cdr3_nt: TGCAGCGTATGGGGTAACTATGGCTACACCTTC
cdr3_aa: CSVWGNYGYTF

d_call: TRBD1
j_call: TRBJ2-7
clone_size: NA
v_call: TRBV5-6
cdr3_nt: TGTGCCAGCAGCTTGTTCAGGGGGCCCTACGAGCAGTACTTC
cdr3_aa: CASSLFRGPYEQYF

d_call: TRBD2
j_call: TRBJ2-7
clone_size: NA
v_call: TRBV10-3
cdr3_nt: TGTGCCATCAGTGAGTCGACGACTAGCGTAGACTACGAGCAGTACTTC
cdr3_aa: CAISESTTSVDYEQYF

d_call: TRBD1
j_call: TRBJ1-4
clone_size: NA
v_call: TRBV2
cdr3_nt: TGTGCCAGCAGGCTCGACAGGGGTAATGAAAAACTGTTTTTT
cdr3_aa: CASRLDRGNEKLFF

d_call: NA
j_call: TRBJ1-6
clone_size: NA
v_call: TRBV3-1/TRBV3-2
cdr3_nt: TGTGCCAGCAGCCAGGGAGGAGGGAAATCACCCCTCCACTTT
cdr3_aa: CASSQGGGKSPLHF

d_call: TRBD2
j_call: TRBJ2-4
clone_size: once
v_call: TRBV6-4
cdr3_nt: TGTGCCAGCAGTGCTAGCGGGGGGGGCAAAAACATTCAGTACTTC
cdr3_aa: CASSASGGGKNIQYF

d_call: TRBD1
j_call: TRBJ2-5
clone_size: NA
v_call: TRBV5-4
cdr3_nt: TGTGCCAGCAGCTTGCAGGGGGCAGGGGAGACCCAGTACTTC
cdr3_aa: CASSLQGAGETQYF

d_call: TRBD2
j_call: TRBJ2-3
clone_size: NA
v_call: TRBV7-9
cdr3_nt: TGTGCCAGCAGGGGGGGGAAGCATACGCAGTATTTT
cdr3_aa: CASRGGKHTQYF

d_call: NA
j_call: TRBJ2-2
clone_size: NA
v_call: TRBV5-1
cdr3_nt: TGCGCCAGCCGAGAGGGAGACACCGGGGAGCTGTTTTTT
cdr3_aa: CASREGDTGELFF

d_call: NA
j_call: TRBJ2-5
clone_size: NA
v_call: TRBV10-3
cdr3_nt: TGTGCCATCAGCCTCAGGGAGTCGTGGGAGACCCAGTACTTC
cdr3_aa: CAISLRESWETQYF

d_call: NA
j_call: TRBJ2-3
clone_size: NA
v_call: TRBV2
cdr3_nt: TGTGCCAGCGGGATTTTGTGGAATACGCAGTATTTT
cdr3_aa: CASGILWNTQYF

d_call: NA
j_call: TRBJ1-1
clone_size: few
v_call: TRBV7-2
cdr3_nt: TGTGCCAGCAGCTTACAGGGAGAAGCTTTCTTT
cdr3_aa: CASSLQGEAFF

d_call: NA
j_call: TRBJ1-1
clone_size: NA
v_call: TRBV29-1
cdr3_nt: TGCAGCGTCACCAGGGGCACTGAAGCTTTCTTT
cdr3_aa: CSVTRGTEAFF

d_call: NA
j_call: TRBJ2-7
clone_size: NA
v_call: TRBV30
cdr3_nt: TGTGCCTGGAGTGTGGGGCAGGGTGACGAGCAGTACTTC
cdr3_aa: CAWSVGQGDEQYF

d_call: TRBD1
j_call: TRBJ2-7
clone_size: few
v_call: TRBV7-8
cdr3_nt: TGTGCCAGCAGCATGAAGCGGACAGGGCGGGAGCAGTACTTC
cdr3_aa: CASSMKRTGREQYF

d_call: NA
j_call: TRBJ1-2
clone_size: NA
v_call: TRBV6-5
cdr3_nt: TGTGCCAGCATGCGGGTCAGGCTTTCATATGGCTACACCTTC
cdr3_aa: CASMRVRLSYGYTF

d_call: TRBD2
j_call: TRBJ2-5
clone_size: NA
v_call: TRBV3-1/TRBV3-2
cdr3_nt: TGTGCCAGCCGCGCGCGGGGGGCCAGGGGAGAGACCCAGTACTTC
cdr3_aa: CASRARGARGETQYF

d_call: NA
j_call: TRBJ1-5
clone_size: NA
v_call: TRBV7-2
cdr3_nt: TGTGCCAGCAGCTTAGTGTGGGACTTGAGCAATCAGCCCCAGCATTTT
cdr3_aa: CASSLVWDLSNQPQHF

d_call: TRBD1
j_call: TRBJ2-1
clone_size: NA
v_call: TRBV6-5
cdr3_nt: TGTGCCAGCAACACAGGGGGCGCGAACAATGAGCAGTTCTTC
cdr3_aa: CASNTGGANNEQFF

d_call: TRBD1
j_call: TRBJ2-7
clone_size: once
v_call: TRBV5-1
cdr3_nt: TGCGCCAGCAGCCCAGGCCTCAGGGGGACCTACGAGCAGTACTTC
cdr3_aa: CASSPGLRGTYEQYF

d_call: NA
j_call: TRBJ1-6
clone_size: NA
v_call: TRBV18
cdr3_nt: TGTGCCAGCTCACCAGGAGATAATAATTCACCCCTCCACTTT
cdr3_aa: CASSPGDNNSPLHF

d_call: TRBD1
j_call: TRBJ1-1
clone_size: NA
v_call: TRBV5-4
cdr3_nt: TGTGCCAGCAGCCCGACAGGGATGAACACTGAAGCTTTCTTT
cdr3_aa: CASSPTGMNTEAFF

d_call: NA
j_call: TRBJ1-3
clone_size: NA
v_call: TRBV30
cdr3_nt: TGTGCCTGGAGTACGTCCTCTGGAAACACCATATATTTT
cdr3_aa: CAWSTSSGNTIYF

d_call: NA
j_call: TRBJ1-5
clone_size: NA
v_call: TRBV11-2
cdr3_nt: TGTGCCAGCAGCTGGACATTCGATCAGCCCCAGCATTTT
cdr3_aa: CASSWTFDQPQHF

d_call: TRBD2
j_call: TRBJ2-3
clone_size: few
v_call: TRBV4-2
cdr3_nt: TGTGCCAGCAGCCAGCCTAGCGGGGGAATCGGCACAGATACGCAGTATTTT
cdr3_aa: CASSQPSGGIGTDTQYF

d_call: TRBD2
j_call: TRBJ2-3
clone_size: few
v_call: TRBV5-1
cdr3_nt: TGCGCCAGCAGCTTGGAGGGCCGGGGGGGGCGGATAGATACGCAGTATTTT
cdr3_aa: CASSLEGRGGRIDTQYF